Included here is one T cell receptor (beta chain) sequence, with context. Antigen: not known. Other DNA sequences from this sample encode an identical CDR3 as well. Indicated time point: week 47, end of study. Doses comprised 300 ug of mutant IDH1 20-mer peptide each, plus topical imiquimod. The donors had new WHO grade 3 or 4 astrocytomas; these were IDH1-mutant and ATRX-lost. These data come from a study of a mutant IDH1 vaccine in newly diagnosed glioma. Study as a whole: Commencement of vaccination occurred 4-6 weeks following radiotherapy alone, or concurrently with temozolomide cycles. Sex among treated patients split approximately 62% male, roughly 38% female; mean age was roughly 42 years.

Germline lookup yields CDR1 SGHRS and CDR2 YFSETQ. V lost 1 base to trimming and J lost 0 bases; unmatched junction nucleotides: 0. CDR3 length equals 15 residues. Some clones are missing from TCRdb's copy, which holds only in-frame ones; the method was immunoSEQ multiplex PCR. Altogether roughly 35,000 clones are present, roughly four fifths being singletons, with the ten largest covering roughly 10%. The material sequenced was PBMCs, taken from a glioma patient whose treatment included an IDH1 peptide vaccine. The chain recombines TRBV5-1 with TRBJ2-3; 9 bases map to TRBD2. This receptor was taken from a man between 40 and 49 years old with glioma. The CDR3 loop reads CASSLTSGSTDTQYF. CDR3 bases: TGCGCCAGCAGCTTGACTAGCGGGAGCACAGATACGCAGTATTTT.